The 3 T cell receptor beta chains presented below share a single source sample, sequenced in a study of blood T cell repertoires in COVID-19. Profiled with immunoSEQ multiplex PCR; TCRdb holds only in-frame clones, not every one. The sample lists fewer than 350,000 clones, approximately 90% occurring once. Sequencing was done on a sample of PBMCs or T cells enriched from blood (not recorded which). The origin of the receptors is a woman aged 40 to 50 with acute COVID-19.

The chain combines TRBV28 with TRBJ1-5; possible D gene TRBD1, 6 bases. Germline V CDR1 and CDR2: MDHEN, SYDVKM. V lost 5 bases, J lost 5 bases, and 16 bases lay in between. CDR3 length: 15 amino acids. The CDR3 loop reads CASSPRSRGHQPQHF. The CDR3 region has the DNA TGTGCCAGCAGTCCCCGGTCCAGGGGACATCAGCCCCAGCATTTT. Variable domain in full (rest from reference TRBV28 and TRBJ1-5): DVKVTQSSRYLVKRTGEKVFLECVQDMDHENMFWYRQDPGLGLRLIYFSYDVKMKEKGDIPEGYSVSREKKERFSLILESASTNQTSMYLCASSPRSRGHQPQHFGDGTRLSIL.

The V and J genes are TRBV7-2 and TRBJ2-1, with 8 nucleotides matching TRBD1. Germline CDR1 reads SGHTA; CDR2 reads FQGNSA. The CDR3 extends over 14 amino acids. V shed 5 bases, J shed 14 bases, and the junction held 14 bases outside the gene matches. The CDR3 sequence is CASSTGQGELSKFF. CDR3 nucleotide sequence: TGTGCCAGCAGCACTGGACAGGGTGAATTGTCGAAGTTCTTC.

The CDR3 region is CASSSASSGNTIYF. The DNA of the CDR3 is TGTGCCAGCAGCTCAGCCAGCTCTGGAAACACCATATATTTT. The chain carries TRBV7-9 and TRBJ1-3; D is unresolved. The CDR3 has 14 residues. Germline loops: CDR1 SEHNR, CDR2 FQNEAQ (reference sequence). V lost 4 bases, J lost 0 bases, and 7 bases lay in between.